The T cell receptor beta chain described here comes from a study of blood T cell repertoires in COVID-19. Study overall: The United States, Italy and Spain supplied acute and convalescent COVID-19 samples.

Original analysis: By means of reference gene primer amplification, nucleated cell counts were estimated. The method was immunoSEQ multiplex PCR; TCRdb's version includes in-frame clones alone and lacks a portion of them. From that table come the V and J calls and clone size; the DNA was used to work out D and trimming. The repertoire holds approximately 200,000 clones, roughly 81% seen once, with around 3% in the top ten. The CDR3 consists of 17 residues. Germline CDR1 is MNHEY and CDR2 is SMNVEV (reference sequence). Germline trimming cut 4 bases from V and 3 bases from J; bases unmatched to any gene: 9.

The TCR was taken from a man over 45 who had recovered from COVID-19. This chain links TRBV27 with TRBJ2-3, with 11 bases that match TRBD2. Material for sequencing was peripheral blood. CDR3 nucleotide sequence: TGTGCCAGCAGTTCACCAGGACTAGCGGGTCTTACAGATACGCAGTATTTT. It encodes CASSSPGLAGLTDTQYF.